This is a list of T cell receptor beta chains from one sample in a study of T cell responses to AZD1222 COVID-19 vaccine. Assay used: immunoSEQ multiplex PCR; TCRdb lists only in-frame clones, some missing. In the table there are about 150,000 clones, about 92% of which are singletons. This sample comprised peripheral blood, obtained on day 0 of AZD1222 vaccination. These receptors all come from an adult in good health. Each CDR3 is given with its conserved first and last residue. Fields, in order: V gene, clone size, J gene, D gene, CDR3 protein, CDR3 DNA. A D gene is named only where the DNA matches it firmly. Rows may omit the clone size; those that give it use once, few, many or a size class.

V gene: TRBV18
clone size: NA
J gene: TRBJ2-3
D gene: NA
CDR3 protein: CASSPKDTQYF
CDR3 DNA: TGTGCCAGCTCACCAAAGGATACGCAGTATTTT

V gene: TRBV11-2
clone size: NA
J gene: TRBJ1-3
D gene: NA
CDR3 protein: CASSSPGWGSGNTIYF
CDR3 DNA: TGTGCCAGCAGCTCCCCAGGGTGGGGCTCTGGAAACACCATATATTTT

V gene: TRBV13
clone size: NA
J gene: TRBJ2-1
D gene: NA
CDR3 protein: CASSLEGRGRYNEQFF
CDR3 DNA: TGTGCCAGCAGCTTAGAAGGCCGGGGCCGTTACAATGAGCAGTTCTTC

V gene: TRBV5-6
clone size: NA
J gene: TRBJ1-1
D gene: NA
CDR3 protein: CASSLGPGADTEAFF
CDR3 DNA: TGTGCCAGCAGCTTGGGTCCGGGGGCGGACACTGAAGCTTTCTTT

V gene: TRBV19
clone size: NA
J gene: TRBJ1-2
D gene: TRBD1
CDR3 protein: CATTGADAYGYTF
CDR3 DNA: TGTGCCACCACAGGGGCGGATGCCTATGGCTACACCTTC

V gene: TRBV2
clone size: NA
J gene: TRBJ2-1
D gene: TRBD2
CDR3 protein: CASSTPKVAGDEQFF
CDR3 DNA: TGTGCCAGCAGCACCCCGAAGGTAGCGGGGGATGAGCAGTTCTTC

V gene: TRBV29-1
clone size: NA
J gene: TRBJ1-3
D gene: TRBD1
CDR3 protein: CSVATGGSGNTIYF
CDR3 DNA: TGCAGCGTAGCGACAGGGGGCTCTGGAAACACCATATATTTT

V gene: TRBV24-1
clone size: NA
J gene: TRBJ1-5
D gene: NA
CDR3 protein: CATSFRGNQPQHF
CDR3 DNA: TGTGCCACCAGTTTTAGGGGGAATCAGCCCCAGCATTTT

V gene: TRBV18
clone size: NA
J gene: TRBJ2-2
D gene: NA
CDR3 protein: CASGSANTGELFF
CDR3 DNA: TGTGCCAGCGGGAGCGCGAACACCGGGGAGCTGTTTTTT

V gene: TRBV3-1/TRBV3-2
clone size: NA
J gene: TRBJ1-2
D gene: NA
CDR3 protein: CASSPGQGWFGYTF
CDR3 DNA: TGTGCCAGCAGCCCCGGGCAGGGATGGTTCGGCTACACCTTC

V gene: TRBV4-1
clone size: NA
J gene: TRBJ2-7
D gene: TRBD2
CDR3 protein: CASSQEGTRVSEQYF
CDR3 DNA: TGCGCCAGCAGCCAAGAGGGGACTAGGGTCTCCGAGCAGTACTTC

V gene: TRBV21-1
clone size: once
J gene: TRBJ1-5
D gene: NA
CDR3 protein: CASSTDSNQPQHF
CDR3 DNA: TGTGCCAGCAGCACGGATAGCAATCAGCCCCAGCATTTT

V gene: TRBV4-2
clone size: NA
J gene: TRBJ1-1
D gene: NA
CDR3 protein: CASSQEGMNTEAFF
CDR3 DNA: TGTGCCAGCAGCCAAGAGGGGATGAACACTGAAGCTTTCTTT

V gene: TRBV4-1
clone size: NA
J gene: TRBJ1-2
D gene: NA
CDR3 protein: CASSQDPDLSDYGYTF
CDR3 DNA: TGCGCCAGCAGCCAAGATCCAGACCTTTCGGACTATGGCTACACCTTC

V gene: TRBV11-2
clone size: NA
J gene: TRBJ2-3
D gene: TRBD2
CDR3 protein: CASSLVEGLAGVTDTQYF
CDR3 DNA: TGTGCCAGCAGCTTAGTAGAGGGACTAGCGGGAGTAACAGATACGCAGTATTTT

V gene: TRBV19
clone size: few
J gene: TRBJ1-1
D gene: TRBD1
CDR3 protein: CASKTGALPEAFF
CDR3 DNA: TGTGCCAGTAAAACAGGGGCCTTACCTGAAGCTTTCTTT

V gene: TRBV27
clone size: once
J gene: TRBJ2-5
D gene: NA
CDR3 protein: CASSTFWGSTQETQYF
CDR3 DNA: TGTGCCAGCAGTACCTTTTGGGGGTCGACACAAGAGACCCAGTACTTC

V gene: TRBV12-3/TRBV12-4
clone size: NA
J gene: TRBJ2-7
D gene: NA
CDR3 protein: CASSRNYEQYF
CDR3 DNA: TGTGCCAGCAGTAGGAACTACGAGCAGTACTTC

V gene: TRBV5-1
clone size: NA
J gene: TRBJ2-1
D gene: NA
CDR3 protein: CASSRGSQWYNEQFF
CDR3 DNA: TGCGCCAGCAGCCGGGGGAGTCAATGGTACAATGAGCAGTTCTTC

V gene: TRBV9
clone size: NA
J gene: TRBJ2-6
D gene: TRBD1
CDR3 protein: CASSVEGGPVSGANVLTF
CDR3 DNA: TGTGCCAGCAGCGTAGAAGGGGGCCCGGTTAGTGGGGCCAACGTCCTGACTTTC

V gene: TRBV5-1
clone size: NA
J gene: TRBJ2-3
D gene: NA
CDR3 protein: CASSSGAGGSTDTQYF
CDR3 DNA: TGCGCCAGCAGCTCCGGAGCCGGCGGGAGCACAGATACGCAGTATTTT

V gene: TRBV30
clone size: NA
J gene: TRBJ1-1
D gene: NA
CDR3 protein: CAWSPLNTEAFF
CDR3 DNA: TGTGCCTGGAGTCCATTGAACACTGAAGCTTTCTTT

V gene: TRBV9
clone size: NA
J gene: TRBJ1-5
D gene: TRBD1
CDR3 protein: CASSQGTGQPQHF
CDR3 DNA: TGTGCCAGCAGCCAAGGGACAGGACAGCCCCAGCATTTT

V gene: TRBV27
clone size: once
J gene: TRBJ1-1
D gene: NA
CDR3 protein: CASSLRGGNTEAFF
CDR3 DNA: TGTGCCAGCAGTTTACGAGGAGGGAACACTGAAGCTTTCTTT

V gene: TRBV3-1/TRBV3-2
clone size: NA
J gene: TRBJ2-7
D gene: NA
CDR3 protein: CASSQAPDEQYF
CDR3 DNA: TGTGCCAGCAGCCAAGCGCCAGACGAGCAGTACTTC

V gene: TRBV7-9
clone size: NA
J gene: TRBJ1-1
D gene: NA
CDR3 protein: CASSPQGTAVAEAFF
CDR3 DNA: TGTGCCAGCAGCCCACAAGGGACCGCCGTGGCTGAAGCTTTCTTT

V gene: TRBV10-3
clone size: NA
J gene: TRBJ1-6
D gene: NA
CDR3 protein: CAISVAAGNSPLHF
CDR3 DNA: TGTGCCATCAGTGTCGCTGCAGGGAATTCACCCCTCCACTTT

V gene: TRBV19
clone size: NA
J gene: TRBJ2-1
D gene: NA
CDR3 protein: CASSWASLLYEQFF
CDR3 DNA: TGTGCCAGTAGTTGGGCTAGCTTGCTCTATGAGCAGTTCTTC

V gene: TRBV6-2/TRBV6-3
clone size: NA
J gene: TRBJ2-3
D gene: NA
CDR3 protein: CASSYVGGTDTQYF
CDR3 DNA: TGTGCCAGCAGTTACGTGGGGGGCACAGATACGCAGTATTTT

V gene: TRBV19
clone size: NA
J gene: TRBJ1-5
D gene: NA
CDR3 protein: CASRHRERHQPQHF
CDR3 DNA: TGTGCCAGTCGGCACAGGGAACGGCATCAGCCCCAGCATTTT

V gene: TRBV7-2
clone size: NA
J gene: TRBJ2-1
D gene: TRBD2
CDR3 protein: CASSLGTSGADEQFF
CDR3 DNA: TGTGCCAGCAGCTTGGGGACTAGCGGGGCGGATGAGCAGTTCTTC

V gene: TRBV7-6
clone size: NA
J gene: TRBJ2-3
D gene: NA
CDR3 protein: CASSLEREDTQYF
CDR3 DNA: TGTGCCAGCAGCTTAGAGAGGGAAGATACGCAGTATTTT

V gene: TRBV7-3
clone size: once
J gene: TRBJ2-1
D gene: TRBD2
CDR3 protein: CASSSVAGGTYNEQFF
CDR3 DNA: TGTGCCAGCAGCTCGGTAGCGGGGGGTACCTACAATGAGCAGTTCTTC

V gene: TRBV5-1
clone size: NA
J gene: TRBJ1-2
D gene: TRBD1
CDR3 protein: CASSLGRQGDGYTF
CDR3 DNA: TGCGCCAGCAGCTTGGGTCGGCAGGGGGATGGCTACACCTTC

V gene: TRBV5-4
clone size: once
J gene: TRBJ2-1
D gene: NA
CDR3 protein: CASSLMNGGANEQFF
CDR3 DNA: TGTGCCAGCAGCTTGATGAACGGGGGAGCGAATGAGCAGTTCTTC

V gene: TRBV19
clone size: once
J gene: TRBJ1-1
D gene: NA
CDR3 protein: CASRGLGTEAFF
CDR3 DNA: TGTGCCAGTAGGGGCTTGGGCACTGAAGCTTTCTTT

V gene: TRBV2
clone size: NA
J gene: TRBJ1-3
D gene: TRBD1
CDR3 protein: CASRWDRGSGNTIYF
CDR3 DNA: TGTGCCAGCAGATGGGACAGGGGATCTGGAAACACCATATATTTT

V gene: TRBV19
clone size: once
J gene: TRBJ1-3
D gene: NA
CDR3 protein: CASSIAAGGPSGNTIYF
CDR3 DNA: TGTGCCAGTAGTATAGCTGCCGGGGGGCCTTCTGGAAACACCATATATTTT

V gene: TRBV20-1
clone size: NA
J gene: TRBJ1-6
D gene: TRBD1
CDR3 protein: CSASQGEYNSPLHF
CDR3 DNA: TGCAGTGCTAGTCAGGGGGAATATAATTCACCCCTCCACTTT

V gene: TRBV15
clone size: NA
J gene: TRBJ1-4
D gene: NA
CDR3 protein: CATSRGQFNEKLFF
CDR3 DNA: TGTGCCACCAGCAGAGGACAGTTTAATGAAAAACTGTTTTTT

V gene: TRBV2
clone size: NA
J gene: TRBJ2-5
D gene: TRBD1
CDR3 protein: CASSDAGTGLPYF
CDR3 DNA: TGTGCCAGCAGTGACGCCGGGACAGGGTTGCCGTACTTC

V gene: TRBV5-1
clone size: once
J gene: TRBJ1-5
D gene: NA
CDR3 protein: CASSLGPRAYQPQHF
CDR3 DNA: TGCGCCAGCAGCTTGGGACCCAGGGCATATCAGCCCCAGCATTTT

V gene: TRBV3-1/TRBV3-2
clone size: NA
J gene: TRBJ2-5
D gene: NA
CDR3 protein: CASSPPHFPGETQYF
CDR3 DNA: TGTGCCAGCAGCCCCCCGCACTTCCCAGGGGAGACCCAGTACTTC

V gene: TRBV30
clone size: NA
J gene: TRBJ2-7
D gene: NA
CDR3 protein: CAWRPEVTRNEQYF
CDR3 DNA: TGTGCCTGGAGACCGGAGGTAACCCGAAACGAGCAGTACTTC

V gene: TRBV7-3
clone size: NA
J gene: TRBJ1-1
D gene: NA
CDR3 protein: CASSLTGGLTEAFF
CDR3 DNA: TGTGCCAGCAGCTTAACAGGGGGGCTCACTGAAGCTTTCTTT

V gene: TRBV30
clone size: NA
J gene: TRBJ1-4
D gene: NA
CDR3 protein: CAWGRSRANEKLFF
CDR3 DNA: TGTGCCTGGGGACGGTCCCGGGCTAATGAAAAACTGTTTTTT

V gene: TRBV21-1
clone size: few
J gene: TRBJ2-7
D gene: NA
CDR3 protein: CASSNPSLGQGARYEQYF
CDR3 DNA: TGTGCCAGCAGCAACCCTTCTTTGGGACAGGGGGCCCGATACGAGCAGTACTTC

V gene: TRBV9
clone size: NA
J gene: TRBJ2-3
D gene: NA
CDR3 protein: CASSLGADTQYF
CDR3 DNA: TGTGCCAGCAGCCTGGGGGCAGATACGCAGTATTTT

V gene: TRBV30
clone size: NA
J gene: TRBJ1-5
D gene: TRBD1
CDR3 protein: CAWSIGTGESQPQHF
CDR3 DNA: TGTGCCTGGAGTATAGGGACAGGGGAAAGTCAGCCCCAGCATTTT

V gene: TRBV15
clone size: NA
J gene: TRBJ2-7
D gene: NA
CDR3 protein: CATSRGAPYEQYF
CDR3 DNA: TGTGCCACCAGCAGAGGAGCACCCTACGAGCAGTACTTC

V gene: TRBV29-1
clone size: NA
J gene: TRBJ2-1
D gene: TRBD1
CDR3 protein: CSVEGGQIFYNEQFF
CDR3 DNA: TGCAGCGTTGAAGGGGGACAGATATTCTACAATGAGCAGTTCTTC

V gene: TRBV12-3/TRBV12-4
clone size: NA
J gene: TRBJ1-6
D gene: NA
CDR3 protein: CASSLDRWALHF
CDR3 DNA: TGTGCCAGCAGTTTAGACAGATGGGCCCTCCACTTT

V gene: TRBV28
clone size: NA
J gene: TRBJ2-2
D gene: NA
CDR3 protein: CASSVVGARELFF
CDR3 DNA: TGTGCCAGCAGTGTCGTGGGGGCCCGGGAGCTGTTTTTT

V gene: TRBV2
clone size: NA
J gene: TRBJ1-2
D gene: NA
CDR3 protein: CASSESGAVSYGYTF
CDR3 DNA: TGTGCCAGCAGTGAATCAGGGGCGGTGAGCTATGGCTACACCTTC

V gene: TRBV6-5
clone size: NA
J gene: TRBJ1-2
D gene: NA
CDR3 protein: CAIRSPGLLGYGYTF
CDR3 DNA: TGTGCCATCCGAAGTCCCGGGCTTTTAGGGTATGGCTACACCTTC

V gene: TRBV28
clone size: NA
J gene: TRBJ1-1
D gene: TRBD1
CDR3 protein: CASSPTRDRGPQGEAFF
CDR3 DNA: TGTGCCAGCAGCCCAACCCGGGACAGGGGGCCCCAAGGTGAAGCTTTCTTT

V gene: TRBV19
clone size: NA
J gene: TRBJ1-5
D gene: NA
CDR3 protein: CASRDLGGPGDPQHF
CDR3 DNA: TGTGCCAGTAGGGATTTGGGGGGCCCCGGCGATCCCCAGCATTTT